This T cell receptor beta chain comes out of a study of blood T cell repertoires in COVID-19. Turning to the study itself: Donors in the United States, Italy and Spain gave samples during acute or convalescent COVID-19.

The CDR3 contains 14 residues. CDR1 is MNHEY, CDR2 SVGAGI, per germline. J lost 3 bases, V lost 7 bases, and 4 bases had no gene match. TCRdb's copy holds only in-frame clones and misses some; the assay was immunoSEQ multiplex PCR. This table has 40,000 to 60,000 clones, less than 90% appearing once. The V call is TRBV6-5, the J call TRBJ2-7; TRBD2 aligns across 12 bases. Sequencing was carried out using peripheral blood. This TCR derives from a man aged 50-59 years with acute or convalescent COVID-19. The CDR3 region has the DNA TGTGCCAGCACCCGGACTAGCGGGATCTACGAGCAGTACTTC. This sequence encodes CASTRTSGIYEQYF.